The text below deals with one T cell receptor (beta chain). This record comes from a study of cytotoxic CD8 clonotypes in ibrutinib-treated CLL. About the research overall: Complete response was seen in 2 patients and partial in some 24; about twelve progressed and some 14 stayed remitted after a median roughly 70 months.

Germline CDR1 reads MDHEN; CDR2 reads SYDVKM. CDR3 size: 14 residues. The J segment lost 0 bases and the V segment lost 5 bases, leaving 3 bases of the junction unmatched. Sequencing was performed with immunoSEQ multiplex PCR; in TCRdb, only in-frame clones are kept and a portion is missing. The sample includes about 310,000 clones, 70% to 80% seen only once; the top ten take 5% to 7%. This receptor was taken from a human donor with chronic lymphocytic leukemia. The rearrangement joins TRBV28 to TRBJ1-1; TRBD1 aligns across 7 bases. Sequenced material: PBMCs, taken before ibrutinib treatment. This CDR3 reads CASSVGTVNTEAFF. CDR3 DNA sequence: TGTGCCAGCAGTGTCGGGACAGTGAACACTGAAGCTTTCTTT. Together with reference TRBV28 and TRBJ1-1, the CDR3 gives the full variable domain: DVKVTQSSRYLVKRTGEKVFLECVQDMDHENMFWYRQDPGLGLRLIYFSYDVKMKEKGDIPEGYSVSREKKERFSLILESASTNQTSMYLCASSVGTVNTEAFFGQGTRLTVV.